These T cell receptor beta chains were read from a single sample in a study of response to subunit inactivated influenza vaccine. TCRdb reprocessed the RT-PCR reads via MiXCR and lists one record per CDR3 protein. The table has fewer than 400,000 distinct CDR3 sequences, 20% to 25% seen once; the top ten hold approximately 10%. Sequencing used PBMCs from blood, obtained less than 22 months after vaccination. The receptor source for this set is a man between 50 and 75 years old who received an inactivated influenza vaccine. The CDR3 runs from the conserved cysteine through the conserved F or W.

J	V	length	CDR3
TRBJ1-2	TRBV20-1	13	CSAMAEVRHGYTF
TRBJ2-1	TRBV10-3	12	CAISEKRREQFF
TRBJ1-2	TRBV10-3	11	CAISVNYGYTF
TRBJ2-1	TRBV6-2/TRBV6-3	14	CASSYGGLNNEQFF
TRBJ1-6	TRBV6-2/TRBV6-3	14	CASRTGLINSPLHF
TRBJ1-2	TRBV12-3/TRBV12-4	16	CASSLALGNFNYGYTF
TRBJ1-1	TRBV12-3/TRBV12-4	15	CASSSYRDRATEAFF
TRBJ1-4	TRBV7-2	15	CASSLSGTVGGWLFF
TRBJ1-5	TRBV27	15	CASSFGTGGGQPQHF
TRBJ1-4	TRBV7-8	13	CASSRGGREKLFF
TRBJ2-1	TRBV12-3/TRBV12-4	15	CASSFRASSYNEQFF
TRBJ2-3	TRBV25-1	16	CASSEGLAVSTDTQYF
TRBJ2-2	TRBV4-1	15	CASSQPRRGTGELFF
TRBJ2-7	TRBV7-8	14	CASSLGGHVYEQYF
TRBJ2-1	TRBV7-3	11	CASSSSGEQFF
TRBJ1-2	TRBV4-1	14	CASSQGGSNYGYTF
TRBJ2-3	TRBV4-2	15	CASSQDWQGRDTQYF
TRBJ1-2	TRBV7-9	15	CASSLGVTTPYGYTF
TRBJ2-1	TRBV5-1	17	CASSLTQLANSYNEQFF
TRBJ1-4	TRBV2	15	CASTRQRPTNEKLFF
TRBJ1-1	TRBV20-1	13	CSARRGGNTEAFF
TRBJ1-1	TRBV15	15	CATSRDQAMNTEAFF
TRBJ1-2	TRBV5-1	14	CASRPIEGARGYTF
TRBJ2-2	TRBV4-3	16	CASSQSPGGSAGELFF
TRBJ2-7	TRBV20-1	13	CSAPEAPHHEQYF
TRBJ1-2	TRBV11-1	21	CASSLGFKDSRGQGSNYGYTF
TRBJ2-4	TRBV18	17	CASSPLDQAHAKNIQYF
TRBJ2-5	TRBV20-1	15	CSARTYKEVEETQYF
TRBJ1-5	TRBV12-3/TRBV12-4	14	CASSGDFPYQPQHF
TRBJ1-1	TRBV30	15	CAWSVVGTAYTEAFF
TRBJ1-1	TRBV12-3/TRBV12-4	12	CASSYVNTEAFF
TRBJ2-3	TRBV12-3/TRBV12-4	13	CASSLDGTDTQYF
TRBJ2-2	TRBV4-2	16	CASSSLAGGFEGELFF
TRBJ1-4	TRBV2	12	CASRDREKKLFF